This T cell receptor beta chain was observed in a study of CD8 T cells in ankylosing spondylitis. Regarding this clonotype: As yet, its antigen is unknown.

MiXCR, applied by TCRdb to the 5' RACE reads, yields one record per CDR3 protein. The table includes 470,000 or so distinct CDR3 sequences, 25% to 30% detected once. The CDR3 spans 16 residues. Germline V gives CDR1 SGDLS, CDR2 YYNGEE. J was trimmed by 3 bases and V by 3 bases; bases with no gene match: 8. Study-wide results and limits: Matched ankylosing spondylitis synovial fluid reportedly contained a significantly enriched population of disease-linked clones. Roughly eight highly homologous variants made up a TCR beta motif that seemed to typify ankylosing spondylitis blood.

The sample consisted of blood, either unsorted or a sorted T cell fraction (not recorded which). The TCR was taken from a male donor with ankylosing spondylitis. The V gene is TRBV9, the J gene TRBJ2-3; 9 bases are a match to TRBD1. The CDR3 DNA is TGTGCCAGCAGCGCAAGGACAGGGGAAGGGACAGATACGCAGTATTTT. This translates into CASSARTGEGTDTQYF. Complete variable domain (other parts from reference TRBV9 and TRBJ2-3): DSGVTQTPKHLITATGQRVTLRCSPRSGDLSVYWYQQSLDQGLQFLIQYYNGEERAKGNILERFSAQQFPDLHSELNLSSLELGDSALYFCASSARTGEGTDTQYFGPGTRLTVL.